Below, 5 T cell receptor beta chains from the same sample are listed, as sequenced in a study of PD-1 blockade in classical Hodgkin lymphoma. The repertoire was sequenced with immunoSEQ multiplex PCR; TCRdb's copy has only in-frame clones and lacks some. The sample lists about 930 clones, 69% occurring once. Relapses following autologous stem cell transplantation were seen in all patients, with brentuximab vedotin exposure varying. After PBMCs were thawed, their CD8+ T cells were isolated by magnetic negative selection. The source was CD8+ T cells from blood, collected at baseline. These TCRs come from a human donor with classical Hodgkin lymphoma.

The J gene is TRBJ2-1, the V gene TRBV4-3, with TRBD2 matching 12 bases. V was clipped by 3 bases and J by 7 bases; unmatched bases: 10. Per the germline V gene, CDR1 is LGHNA and CDR2 is YSLEER. The CDR3 is 17 amino acids. CDR3 nucleotide sequence: TGCGCCAGCAGCCAGGCTAGCGGGGGGGCCGGGGGGAATGAGCAGTTCTTC. Translated: CASSQASGGAGGNEQFF.

V usage is TRBV5-4 and J usage is TRBJ1-1; D call uncertain. The CDR3 extends over 12 amino acids. The V end was cut by 9 bases, the J end by 3 bases, with 12 bases between. Germline assignment: CDR1 SGHNT and CDR2 YYREEE (reference sequence). This CDR3 is CATSRGDTEAFF. Here the CDR3 DNA reads TGTGCCACGTCACGAGGAGACACTGAAGCTTTCTTT.

The rearrangement joins TRBV27 to TRBJ1-2; D possibly corresponds to TRBD1 (5 bases). V shed 5 bases and J shed 2 bases, with 18 bases lying between them. Looked up from germline, CDR1 is MNHEY and CDR2 is SMNVEV (reference sequence). The CDR3 totals 16 residues. CDR3 nucleotide sequence: TGTGCCAGCAGTCCGACCGGGACGTGGGGAAACTATGGCTACACCTTC. It encodes CASSPTGTWGNYGYTF.

The chain joins TRBV4-1 to TRBJ1-1, with 9 positions matching TRBD1. V shed 3 bases, J shed 5 bases, and the junction held 10 bases outside the gene matches. Looked up from germline, CDR1 is MGHRA and CDR2 is YSYEKL. The CDR3 has 16 amino acids. This CDR3 reads CASSHVPGQGGTEAFF. The CDR3 nucleotides are TGCGCCAGCAGCCATGTCCCGGGACAGGGTGGGACTGAAGCTTTCTTT.

The V call is TRBV6-5, the J call TRBJ2-1; D remains ambiguous. V lost 6 bases and J lost 0, with 3 bases in between. Germline V gene data show CDR1 as MNHEY and CDR2 as SVGAGI. The CDR3 has 12 amino acids. CDR3 sequence: CASRASYNEQFF. The CDR3 bases are TGTGCCAGCAGGGCCTCCTACAATGAGCAGTTCTTC.